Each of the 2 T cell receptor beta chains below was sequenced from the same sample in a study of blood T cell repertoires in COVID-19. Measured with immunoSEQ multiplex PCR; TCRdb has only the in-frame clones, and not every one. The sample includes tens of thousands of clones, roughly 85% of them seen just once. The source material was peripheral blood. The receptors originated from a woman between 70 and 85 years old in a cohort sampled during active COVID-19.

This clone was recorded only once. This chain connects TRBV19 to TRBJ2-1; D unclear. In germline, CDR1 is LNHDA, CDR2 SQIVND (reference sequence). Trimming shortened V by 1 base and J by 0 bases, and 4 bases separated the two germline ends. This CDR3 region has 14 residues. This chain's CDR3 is CASSIAVSYNEQFF. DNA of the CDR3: TGTGCCAGTAGTATAGCGGTCTCCTACAATGAGCAGTTCTTC.

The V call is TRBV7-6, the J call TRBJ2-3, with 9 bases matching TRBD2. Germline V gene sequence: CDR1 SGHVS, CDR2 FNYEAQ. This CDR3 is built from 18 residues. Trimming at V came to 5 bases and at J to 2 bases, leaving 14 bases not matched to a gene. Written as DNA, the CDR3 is TGTGCCAGCAGCCCTAGAGGGGTAGCGGGAGCCCTCACAGATACGCAGTATTTT. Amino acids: CASSPRGVAGALTDTQYF.